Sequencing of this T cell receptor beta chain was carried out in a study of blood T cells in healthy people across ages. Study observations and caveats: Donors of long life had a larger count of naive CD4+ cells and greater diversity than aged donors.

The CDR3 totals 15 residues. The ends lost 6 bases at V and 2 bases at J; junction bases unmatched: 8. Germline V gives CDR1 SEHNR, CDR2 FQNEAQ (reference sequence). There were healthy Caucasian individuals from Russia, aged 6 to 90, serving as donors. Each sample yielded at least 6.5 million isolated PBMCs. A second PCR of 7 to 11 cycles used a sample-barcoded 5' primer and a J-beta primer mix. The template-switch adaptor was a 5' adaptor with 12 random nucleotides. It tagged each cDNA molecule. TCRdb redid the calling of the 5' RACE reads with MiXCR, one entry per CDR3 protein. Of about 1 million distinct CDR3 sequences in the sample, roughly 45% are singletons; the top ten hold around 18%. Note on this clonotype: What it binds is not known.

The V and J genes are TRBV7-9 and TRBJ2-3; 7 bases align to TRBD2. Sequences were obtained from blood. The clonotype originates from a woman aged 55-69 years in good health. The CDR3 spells CASRPLAENTDTQYF. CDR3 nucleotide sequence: TGTGCCAGCAGACCTCTAGCGGAGAACACAGATACGCAGTATTTT.